One and the same sample provided the 32 T cell receptor beta chains below, sequenced in a study of metastatic and nonmetastatic thyroid tumors. Thyroid surgery had not been preceded by any treatment in any patient. TCRdb ran MiXCR on the PCR reads. The sample has roughly 10,000 clones; around 20% are singletons. The sample taken for sequencing was adjacent normal tissue. These receptors all stem from a female donor with papillary thyroid cancer or a benign thyroid nodule (not recorded which). Some clones in this sample may be carry-over from other donors' samples.

By share, this clone counts as medium-sized (0.01 to 0.1%). The chain employs TRBV19 and TRBJ1-5; 7 nucleotides line up with TRBD1. From germline, CDR1 is LNHDA and CDR2 SQIVND (reference sequence). The CDR3 extends over 14 amino acids. The V gene end was trimmed by 8 bases and the J gene end by 4 bases; junction bases not matched to a gene: 8. The CDR3 coding sequence is TGTGCCAGTTCGACAGGGATGGGTAATCAGCCCCAGCATTTT. Encoded protein: CASSTGMGNQPQHF.

This clone was detected only once. The rearrangement uses TRBV6-1 and TRBJ1-3; D possibly corresponds to TRBD1 (5 bases). The CDR3 has 17 residues. Germline values: CDR1 MNHNS, CDR2 SASEGT. V was shortened by 3 bases and J by 8 bases, with 23 bases between the two germline ends. The chain's CDR3 is CASSEDMFYYSGHTIYF. CDR3 DNA sequence: TGTGCCAGCAGTGAGGACATGTTTTACTACTCTGGTCACACCATATATTTT.

This chain links TRBV28 with TRBJ1-6, with D possibly matching TRBD1 (5 bases). V shed 4 bases and J shed 5 bases, with 18 bases lying between them. This CDR3 has 17 amino acids. Germline V gene lookup returns CDR1 MDHEN and CDR2 SYDVKM. CDR3 region: CASSSTSQGFNNSPLHF. The CDR3 nucleotides read TGTGCCAGCAGTTCCACCAGTCAGGGTTTCAATAATTCACCCCTCCACTTT.

The table lists this clone with a count of one. The chain combines TRBV5-6 with TRBJ1-5, with a weak D call TRBD1 (6 bases). V lost 0 bases to trimming and J lost 3 bases, with 7 bases between them. Germline CDR1 and CDR2: SGHDT and YYEEEE. The CDR3 totals 14 residues. The CDR3 DNA reads TGTGCCAGCAGCTTGGGGGGACACAATCAGCCCCAGCATTTT. Its translation: CASSLGGHNQPQHF.

The sample holds a few counts of this clone. A junction boundary mismatches the germline segment, possibly from a read error. The chain has TRBV6-2 or TRBV6-3 and TRBJ1-4; D gene unclear. This CDR3 is 17 amino acids long. The germline CDR1 and CDR2 sequences are MNHEY and SVGEGT. CDR3 residues: CASSYQTRPFQSEKLFF. The CDR3 nucleotides read TGTGCCAGCAGTTACCAAACGCGGCCTTTCCAGTCTGAAAAACTGTTTTTC.

This chain joins TRBV5-1 and TRBJ2-1; D unclear. The CDR3 has 12 amino acids. The germline V gene encodes CDR1 SGHRS and CDR2 YFSETQ. The V and J ends lost 1 base and 6 bases respectively, with 5 bases between them. The CDR3 region is CASSLSLNEQFF. CDR3 bases: TGCGCCAGCAGCTTGTCCCTCAATGAGCAGTTCTTC.

Sample share makes this clone large. The chain is built from TRBV6-1 and TRBJ2-1, with D tentatively TRBD2 (7 bases). This CDR3 has 15 residues. Between the trimmed V and J ends, which lost 4 bases and 5 bases, there was a span of 15 bases. Germline V lookup: CDR1 MNHNS, CDR2 SASEGT. CDR3 nucleotide sequence: TGTGCCAGCAGTGTGTGGTGGGGGGGCCACAATGAGCAGTTCTTC. Translated, it gives CASSVWWGGHNEQFF.

Notes on this clone: Because it lacks the conserved phenylalanine or tryptophan at the end, this CDR3 is likely a read error. This sequence joins TRBV5-1 and TRBJ2-5; the D call may be TRBD1 or TRBD2 (5 bases each). Per germline, CDR1 SGHRS and CDR2 YFSETQ. This CDR3 has 15 amino acids. The DNA for the CDR3 is TGCGCCAGTAACCCCGCCCCGGGGCCGGTGGAGAACCAGTACTTA. This translates into CASNPAPGPVENQYL.

By its share, this clone is medium-sized. This rearrangement joins TRBV7-2 to TRBJ2-7; 11 positions match TRBD2. Germline lookup yields CDR1 SGHTA and CDR2 FQGNSA. CDR3 size: 14 residues. Unmatched junction bases numbered 3, after V lost 4 bases and J lost 4 bases. The CDR3 DNA sequence: TGTGCCAGCAGCTCCTTAGCGGGGGGGTACGAGCAGTACTTC. Translating gives CASSSLAGGYEQYF.

This clone was seen ten or more times. The V call is TRBV5-5, the J call TRBJ1-4; 7 bases line up with TRBD1. Germline V gene lookup returns CDR1 SGHKS and CDR2 YYEKEE (reference sequence). Unmatched junction bases numbered 5, after V lost 4 bases and J lost 5 bases. CDR3 length equals 14 residues. The CDR3 region is CASSPGTVNEKLFF. The CDR3 DNA follows: TGTGCCAGCAGCCCCGGGACAGTAAATGAAAAACTGTTTTTT.

This clone was counted ten times or more. V and J are TRBV5-1 and TRBJ1-3; the match to TRBD1 covers 8 bases. V was pared by 0 bases and J by 3 bases, with 11 bases of the junction left unmatched. The CDR3 loop spans 18 amino acids. Looked up from germline, CDR1 is SGHRS and CDR2 is YFSETQ. The CDR3: CASSLGRDRTQNGNTIYF. As DNA, the CDR3 is TGCGCCAGCAGCTTGGGGCGGGACAGGACTCAAAATGGAAACACCATATATTTT. The entire variable domain, with the rest obtained from reference TRBV5-1 and TRBJ1-3, is as follows: KAGVTQTPRYLIKTRGQQVTLSCSPISGHRSVSWYQQTPGQGLQFLFEYFSETQRNKGNFPGRFSGRQFSNSRSEMNVSTLELGDSALYLCASSLGRDRTQNGNTIYFGEGSWLTVV.

This clone was observed at least ten times. The chain combines TRBV3-1 with TRBJ2-3, with TRBD1 matching 7 bases. V lost 5 bases to trimming and J lost 3 bases; unmatched junction nucleotides: 8. This CDR3 region has 15 residues. Germline V lookup: CDR1 LGHDT, CDR2 YNNKEL (reference sequence). CDR3 sequence reads: CASSTRQGLTDTQYF. Here the CDR3 DNA reads TGTGCCAGCAGCACCCGACAGGGTTTGACAGATACGCAGTATTTT.

Concerning this clone itself: One end of the junction fails to match germline, which may point to a read error. This chain links TRBV9 with TRBJ2-2, with D possibly matching TRBD1 (5 bases). Germline V gene lookup returns CDR1 SGDLS and CDR2 YYNGEE. The CDR3 sequence is 16 residues long. CDR3 coding DNA: TGTGCCAGCAGCGAGGGCCCGGACACCTATATTTCACCCCCCCACTTT. Protein product: CASSEGPDTYISPPHF.

Relative to its sample, this clone is medium-sized. The chain recombines TRBV7-8 with TRBJ1-2; D unresolved. Germline values: CDR1 SGHVS, CDR2 FQNEAQ. The CDR3 covers 12 residues. V shed 5 bases and J shed 5 bases, with 9 bases lying between them. The CDR3 nucleotides are TGTGCCAGCAGCCCTAGGAGGTATGGCTACACCTTC. Translating it yields CASSPRRYGYTF.

This clone was observed many times. The chain joins TRBV18 to TRBJ2-1; 9 bases align to TRBD1. The length of the CDR3 is 15 residues. The germline gives CDR1 KGHSH, CDR2 LQKENI. Germline trimming cut 5 bases from V and 7 bases from J; bases unmatched to any gene: 9. The CDR3 DNA reads as TGTGCCAGCTCAGACAAACCGGGACAGGGTAATGAGCAGTTCTTC. The encoded protein is CASSDKPGQGNEQFF.

Within the sample, this clone is medium-sized. The gene calls are TRBV20-1 and TRBJ1-2; D is perhaps TRBD1 (6 bases). The germline CDR1 and CDR2 sequences are DFQATT and SNEGSKA (reference sequence). The CDR3 sequence is 13 residues long. Trimming cost V 7 bases and J 7 bases, with 19 bases left between them. This CDR3 reads CSGLGGFSSGYTF. The CDR3 nucleotides are TGCAGTGGGTTAGGGGGGTTCAGCTCTGGCTACACCTTC.

This clone is deemed medium-sized. This chain links TRBV2 with TRBJ2-6; D not certain. CDR3 length equals 14 residues. Germline V gene data show CDR1 as SNHLY and CDR2 as FYNNEI. V shed 5 bases and J shed 2 bases, with 7 bases lying between them. The CDR3 loop is CASSFSTGANVLTF. The CDR3 DNA is TGTGCCAGCAGTTTTTCTACTGGGGCCAACGTCCTGACTTTC.

The V and J genes are TRBV28 and TRBJ2-1; 7 bases map to TRBD1. The length of the CDR3 is 13 residues. V shed 7 bases and J 0 bases; nucleotides not matched to a gene: 0. Germline V gene sequence: CDR1 MDHEN, CDR2 SYDVKM. For the CDR3, the DNA is TGTGCCAGCACAGGGGGCTCCTACAATGAGCAGTTCTTC. Translated, it gives CASTGGSYNEQFF.

The chain employs TRBV28 and TRBJ2-3; unclear D gene. Trimming removed 6 bases from V and 5 bases from J, with 21 bases in between. Germline values: CDR1 MDHEN, CDR2 SYDVKM. The CDR3 runs to 16 residues. CDR3 nucleotides: TGTGCCAGCAGCCCACTCAGGTGCCTTGGGATAGATACGCAGTATTTT. Its protein product is CASSPLRCLGIDTQYF.

This clone was detected a few times. The chain carries TRBV7-2 and TRBJ2-3; the D is unclear. Germline lookup yields CDR1 SGHTA and CDR2 FQGNSA. There are 12 residues in the CDR3. Trimming shortened V by 2 bases and J by 7 bases, and 7 bases separated the two germline ends. This CDR3 reads CASSLLLNTQYF. The CDR3 region has the DNA TGTGCCAGCAGCTTATTGCTAAATACGCAGTATTTT.

Note on this clone: Here the CDR3 omits its conserved ending phenylalanine or tryptophan, so a read error is the likely source. Because the CDR3's place on the DNA is in doubt, the DNA is left out and the CDR3 is given as listed by TCRdb. The chain has TRBV7-2 and TRBJ2-6; no check of the table's D call, TRBD2, against the DNA was made. The CDR3 is 10 amino acids in total, end residues counted. CDR1 and CDR2 from the germline V gene are SGHTA and FQGNSA. The CDR3 here is CASSFFSAGP.

There are many counts of this clone. Just one base apart from a much larger clone, this may be a read error. The sample contains more than one DNA sequence encoding this CDR3. The chain recombines TRBV4-1 with TRBJ2-7; 16 bases agree with TRBD2. The CDR3 is made up of 15 amino acids. Looked up from germline, CDR1 is MGHRA and CDR2 is YSYEKL. The ends lost 4 bases at V and 7 bases at J; junction bases unmatched: 4. CDR3 DNA sequence: TGCGCCAGCAGCCCGGGGACTAGCGGGGGGGCAGAGCAGTACTTC. This gives the protein CASSPGTSGGAEQYF.

In this sample, this clone turned up many times. This CDR3 is CASSWVGGEQFF. As DNA, the CDR3 is TGTGCCAGCAGCTGGGTGGGCGGGGAGCAGTTCTTC. The chain employs TRBV7-3 and TRBJ2-1; D possibly corresponds to TRBD2 (5 bases). The CDR3 is 12 amino acids. CDR1 and CDR2 from the germline V gene are SGHTA and FQGTGA. V lost 4 bases and J 10 bases, leaving 11 bases between the germline ends. The full variable domain, in which reference TRBV7-3 and TRBJ2-1 provide the parts outside the CDR3, is GAGVSQTPSNKVTEKGKYVELRCDPISGHTALYWYRQSLGQGPEFLIYFQGTGAADDSGLPNDRFFAVRPEGSVSTLKIQRTERGDSAVYLCASSWVGGEQFFGPGTRLTVL.

This clone ranks as medium-sized (0.01 to 0.1%). This chain uses TRBV24-1 with TRBJ2-7; no clear D. V shed 2 bases and J shed 3 bases, with 10 bases lying between them. The CDR3 length is 14 residues. Germline CDR1 is KGHDR and CDR2 is SFDVKD. In nucleotides, the CDR3 is TGTGCCACCAGTGATTCCCCTCCCCGCTACGAGCAGTACTTC. Its translation: CATSDSPPRYEQYF.

The CDR3 protein is CASSHEQGSEYEQYF. The CDR3 DNA reads TGTGCCAGCAGTCATGAGCAGGGTTCTGAGTACGAGCAGTACTTC. The chain employs TRBV11-2 and TRBJ2-7; D is possibly TRBD1 (5 bases). The CDR3 runs 15 residues. The V gene's germline CDR1 is SGHAT and CDR2 FQNNGV. The V gene lost 6 bases and the J gene lost 4 bases, with 19 bases spanning the gap. The full variable domain, in which reference TRBV11-2 and TRBJ2-7 provide the parts outside the CDR3, is EAGVAQSPRYKIIEKRQSVAFWCNPISGHATLYWYQQILGQGPKLLIQFQNNGVVDDSQLPKDRFSAERLKGVDSTLKIQPAKLEDSAVYLCASSHEQGSEYEQYFGPGTRLTVT.

This clone was seen more than once but under ten times. The chain combines TRBV2 with TRBJ1-4, with D unclear. Germline CDR1 reads SNHLY; CDR2 reads FYNNEI. The V end lost 1 base, the J end lost 7 bases, and 13 bases lay between the germline ends. CDR3 length: 15 amino acids. The DNA of the CDR3 is TGTGCCAGCAGTGAAGATTTGTGGCGGTCTGAAAAACTGTTTTTT. It yields the protein CASSEDLWRSEKLFF.

The J gene is TRBJ1-6, the V gene TRBV19; D call uncertain. Germline V gives CDR1 LNHDA, CDR2 SQIVND (reference sequence). Trimming removed 11 bases from V and 10 bases from J, with 18 bases in between. The CDR3 is 13 residues long. The CDR3 DNA is TGTGCCGGTATCCGGTCGGGGTCCTCACCCCTCCACTTT. Amino acid sequence: CAGIRSGSSPLHF.

As regards this clone: Since no conserved phenylalanine or tryptophan closes the CDR3, a read error is the likely cause. The DNA is left out, because the CDR3 cannot be placed on it with certainty; the CDR3 is given as TCRdb lists it. The rearrangement links TRBV18 to TRBJ1-3. Germline CDR1 and CDR2: KGHSH and LQKENI. The CDR3 is 15 amino acids in total, end residues counted. This CDR3 reads CASSAGTAQGNTLYL.

The CDR3: CASSLTGDSSSYEQYF. Here the CDR3 DNA reads TGTGCCAGCAGCCTAACAGGGGACTCAAGCTCCTACGAGCAGTACTTC. This chain connects TRBV11-2 to TRBJ2-7; D is perhaps TRBD1 (7 bases). V shed 5 bases and J shed 0 bases, with 17 bases lying between them. The CDR3 covers 16 residues. Germline loops: CDR1 SGHAT, CDR2 FQNNGV.

At least ten counts were recorded for this clone. DNA of the CDR3: TGTGCCAGCGGCTCCGACAGGATGGGTTACAATGAGCAGTTCTTC. Amino acid sequence: CASGSDRMGYNEQFF. This sequence joins TRBV11-2 and TRBJ2-1; weak D call: TRBD1 (6 bases). CDR1 and CDR2 from the germline V gene are SGHAT and FQNNGV. V was shortened by 8 bases and J by 4 bases, with 18 bases between the two germline ends. The CDR3 has 15 residues.

The chain has TRBV5-1 and TRBJ2-2; the D is unclear. V dropped 5 bases and J dropped 7 bases, with 12 bases sitting between them. Per the germline V gene, CDR1 is SGHRS and CDR2 is YFSETQ. The CDR3 runs 13 residues. The CDR3 sequence is CASRNRVHGELFF. The CDR3 DNA follows: TGCGCCAGCAGAAATAGGGTACACGGGGAGCTGTTTTTT. The full variable domain, in which reference TRBV5-1 and TRBJ2-2 provide the parts outside the CDR3, is KAGVTQTPRYLIKTRGQQVTLSCSPISGHRSVSWYQQTPGQGLQFLFEYFSETQRNKGNFPGRFSGRQFSNSRSEMNVSTLELGDSALYLCASRNRVHGELFFGEGSRLTVL.

Ten or more counts support this clone. The rearrangement joins TRBV3-1 to TRBJ1-1; D is undetermined. This CDR3 is 15 amino acids long. Germline V gene sequence: CDR1 LGHDT, CDR2 YNNKEL (reference sequence). Deletions cut 2 bases from V and 1 base from J, with 11 bases between. CDR3 nucleotide sequence: TGTGCCAGCAGCCAATATGGAGGGTCGAACACTGAAGCTTTCTTT. Residues: CASSQYGGSNTEAFF.